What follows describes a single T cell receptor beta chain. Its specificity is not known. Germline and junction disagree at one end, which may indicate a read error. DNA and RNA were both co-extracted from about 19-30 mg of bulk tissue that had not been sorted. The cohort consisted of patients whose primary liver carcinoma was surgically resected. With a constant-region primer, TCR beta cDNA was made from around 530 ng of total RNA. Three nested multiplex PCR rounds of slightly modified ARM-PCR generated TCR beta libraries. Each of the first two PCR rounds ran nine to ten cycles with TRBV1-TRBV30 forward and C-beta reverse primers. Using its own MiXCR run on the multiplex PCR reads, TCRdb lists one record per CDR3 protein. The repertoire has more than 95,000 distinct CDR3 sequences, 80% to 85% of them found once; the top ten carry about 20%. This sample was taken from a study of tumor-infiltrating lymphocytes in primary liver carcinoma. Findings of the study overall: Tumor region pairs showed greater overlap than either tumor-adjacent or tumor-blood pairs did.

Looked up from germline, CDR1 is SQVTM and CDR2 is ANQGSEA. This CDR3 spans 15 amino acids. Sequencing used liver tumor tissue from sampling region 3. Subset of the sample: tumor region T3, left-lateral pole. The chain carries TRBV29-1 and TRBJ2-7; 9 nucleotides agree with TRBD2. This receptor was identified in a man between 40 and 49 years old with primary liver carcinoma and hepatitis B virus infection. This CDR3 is CSVEDGLAGTYEQYF. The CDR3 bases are TGCAGCGTCGAAGATGGTCTAGCGGGGACCTACGAGCAGTACTTC.